In its sample, the clone carrying this T cell receptor (beta chain) was seen a few times. Its target is not known. The sample contains more than one DNA sequence encoding this CDR3. The data were obtained in a study of cytomegalovirus exposure and HLA in healthy donors. Study outcomes and limitations: Analysis was carried out at a later point, and it linked a missense DCLRE1C variant to TCR beta V- and J-gene trimming.

The PCR ran on 60 Vbeta and 13 Jbeta primers. Clones were read by immunoSEQ multiplex PCR, and TCRdb kept only the in-frame ones, dropping some. This sample yields over 100,000 clones, of which over 8% are seen a single time; about 5.5% belongs to the top ten. The CDR3 is 13 amino acids. V lost 2 bases and J 3 bases, leaving 5 bases between the germline ends. The germline V gene encodes CDR1 MRHNA and CDR2 SNTAGT. The specimen sequenced was PBMCs. The receptor comes from a man between 35 and 55 years old in good health and CMV-seronegative. The rearrangement uses TRBV6-4 and TRBJ1-5, with D unresolved. This chain's CDR3 is CASSDGLNQPQHF. CDR3 sequence (DNA): TGTGCCAGCAGTGACGGGCTCAATCAGCCCCAGCATTTT.